The 11 T cell receptor beta chains below all came from one sample that was sequenced in a study of CD8+ T cells in alopecia areata. Specified treatment: oral pan-JAK inhibitor, 5-10 mg twice daily. Following extraction, RNA underwent reverse transcription to cDNA, which served as the sequencing template. Libraries were prepared by immunoSEQ multiplex PCR; TCRdb keeps only in-frame clonotypes and omits some of them. The data contain 200,000 to 250,000 clones, 64% of them seen just once; the ten biggest clones take up around 4.2%. Sequencing was performed on CD4+ T cells sorted from blood, taken at week 4, from a patient treated with tofacitinib. The origin of the receptors is a human donor with alopecia areata.

This sequence joins TRBV7-9 and TRBJ2-3, with D maybe TRBD1 (5 bases). The CDR3 is 12 residues long. Trimming took off 7 bases at V and 3 bases at J, with 8 bases between the two ends. CDR1 is SEHNR and CDR2 is FQNEAQ in the germline V gene (reference sequence). CDR3 coding DNA: TGTGCCAGCAACTCAGGGACAGATACGCAGTATTTT. It is translated as CASNSGTDTQYF.

The CDR3 here is CSVAVGSGNTIYF. The CDR3 DNA sequence: TGCAGCGTTGCGGTCGGGTCTGGAAACACCATATATTTT. This chain joins TRBV29-1 and TRBJ1-3, with no clear D. Germline V gives CDR1 SQVTM, CDR2 ANQGSEA. The CDR3 is made up of 13 amino acids. The ends were cut back, 4 bases at V and 1 base at J, with 8 bases in the middle.

The J gene is TRBJ2-2, the V gene TRBV29-1; D perhaps matches TRBD2 (6 bases). The CDR3 sequence is 15 residues long. Trimming took 3 bases from V and 2 from J, leaving 13 bases between them. Per the germline V gene, CDR1 is SQVTM and CDR2 is ANQGSEA. Written as DNA, the CDR3 is TGCAGCGTTGAGCGTGGGGGGACTAACACCGGGGAGCTGTTTTTT. Translating it yields CSVERGGTNTGELFF.

This clone turned up a few times. This rearrangement joins TRBV5-6 to TRBJ2-5, with D tentatively TRBD1 (5 bases). V was trimmed by 0 bases and J by 1 base, leaving 7 bases between them. CDR1 and CDR2 from the germline V gene are SGHDT and YYEEEE. The CDR3 sequence is 14 residues long. The chain's CDR3 is CASSLEGVQETQYF. The CDR3 region has the DNA TGTGCCAGCAGCTTGGAAGGGGTCCAAGAGACCCAGTACTTC.

This clone was picked up a small number of times. Within the sample, other DNA sequences also encode this same CDR3. This chain joins TRBV29-1 and TRBJ2-5; no reliable D call. This CDR3 has 9 residues. V shed 4 bases and J shed 5 bases, with 2 bases lying between them. Germline assignment: CDR1 SQVTM and CDR2 ANQGSEA. DNA of the CDR3: TGCAGCGTTGGTGAGACCCAGTACTTC. Protein sequence: CSVGETQYF. The variable domain in full, completed from reference TRBV29-1 and TRBJ2-5, reads SAVISQKPSRDICQRGTSLTIQCQVDSQVTMMFWYRQQPGQSLTLIATANQGSEATYESGFVIDKFPISRPNLTFSTLTVSNMSPEDSSIYLCSVGETQYFGPGTRLLVL.

Comment on this clone: The sample carries other DNA sequences with the same CDR3. The chain carries TRBV5-1 and TRBJ1-5; no clear D gene. This CDR3 is built from 13 residues. Germline CDR1 is SGHRS and CDR2 is YFSETQ. Between the trimmed V and J ends, which lost 0 bases and 1 base, there was a span of 2 bases. The CDR3 here is CASSLGSNQPQHF. In nucleotides, the CDR3 is TGCGCCAGCAGCTTGGGGAGCAATCAGCCCCAGCATTTT.

The rearrangement links TRBV6-1 to TRBJ2-5; 10 bases are shared with TRBD2. This CDR3 is built from 13 residues. Germline values: CDR1 MNHNS, CDR2 SASEGT. Unmatched junction bases numbered 4, after V lost 7 bases and J lost 5 bases. The chain's CDR3 is CASKAGGPETQYF. The CDR3 bases are TGTGCCAGCAAAGCGGGGGGGCCGGAGACCCAGTACTTC.

The chain is built from TRBV30 and TRBJ2-1; possibly TRBD1 or TRBD2 for D (5 bases each). This CDR3 contains 12 residues. Germline-derived CDR1 and CDR2 are GTSNPN and SVGIG (reference sequence). V lost 3 bases and J lost 4, with 7 bases in between. For the CDR3, the DNA is TGTGCCTGGAGCTGGGGGTACAATGAGCAGTTCTTC. This codes for CAWSWGYNEQFF.

This clone was detected only once. CDR3 in DNA: TGTGCCAGCAGTGAAGTGCCCAGGGGCGAGCAGTACTTC. Translated, it gives CASSEVPRGEQYF. This chain uses TRBV2 with TRBJ2-7, with D possibly matching TRBD1 (6 bases). V lost 1 base and J 6 bases, leaving 10 bases between the germline ends. The CDR3 has 13 amino acids. Germline CDR1 and CDR2: SNHLY and FYNNEI.

CDR3 sequence reads: CASRNRGRETQYF. CDR3 coding DNA: TGTGCCAGCAGAAACAGGGGGCGAGAGACCCAGTACTTC. The chain is built from TRBV6-5 and TRBJ2-5; TRBD1 matches at 9 bases. This CDR3 has 13 residues. The germline V gene has CDR1 MNHEY and CDR2 SVGAGI. V shed 6 bases, J shed 4 bases, and the junction held 3 bases outside the gene matches.

The rearrangement uses TRBV10-3 and TRBJ1-2; D possibly corresponds to TRBD1 (5 bases). The CDR3 is made up of 12 amino acids. From germline, CDR1 is ENHRY and CDR2 SYGVKD. Trimming removed 8 bases from V and 8 bases from J, with 15 bases in between. The CDR3 spells CAIGGLSEGYTF. CDR3 nucleotide sequence: TGTGCCATCGGGGGATTATCGGAAGGCTACACCTTC.